This TCR beta chain is drawn from a study of shared clonotypes between healthy human individuals. Assay execution proceeded at the deep level. Repertoires were generated with immunoSEQ multiplex PCR, while TCRdb's copy carries only in-frame clones and drops some. The top ten hold about 0.39% of the sample, which has 2 million to 2.5 million clones, more than 80% seen once. V lost 1 base and J 2 bases, leaving 12 bases between the germline ends. The CDR3 is 15 residues long. Per germline, CDR1 MNHNS and CDR2 SASEGT. The chain has TRBV6-1 and TRBJ2-7; D remains ambiguous. Sequenced input: naive CD4+ T cells from PBMCs. Subset in this sample: CD45RA+ positively selected. This receptor was taken from a man between 18 and 29 years old in good health. Some clones in this sample may be carry-over from other donors' samples. The CDR3 is CASSEGVMRTYEQYF. Written as DNA, the CDR3 is TGTGCCAGCAGTGAAGGGGTTATGAGGACCTACGAGCAGTACTTC.